The sequence of this T cell receptor (beta chain) was determined in a study of blood T cell repertoires in COVID-19. This CDR3 is built from 14 residues. Germline CDR1 reads MNHEY; CDR2 reads SVGAGI. Deletions cut 11 bases from V and 5 bases from J, with 19 bases between. The table lists this clone with a count of one. TCRdb keeps only in-frame clones here, not all; method: immunoSEQ multiplex PCR. The sample consists of approximately 200,000 clones, roughly 88% of them appearing once. This clonotype was sampled from a woman under 40 with acute or convalescent COVID-19. The sequenced sample was peripheral blood. The gene calls are TRBV6-5 and TRBJ2-1; D perhaps matches TRBD2 (5 bases). The DNA for the CDR3 is TGTGCCGCGACTCCGTGGACTTCACACAATGAGCAGTTCTTC. Translating gives CAATPWTSHNEQFF.